This entry lists 2 T cell receptor beta chains sequenced from one sample in a study of cytomegalovirus exposure and HLA in healthy donors. The primer mix had 60 Vbeta and 13 Jbeta primers. TCRdb's table, derived via immunoSEQ multiplex PCR, lists solely in-frame clones and lacks some. Its listing shows approximately 50,000 clones. Sequencing used PBMCs. Receptors were obtained from a female donor in good health and CMV-seronegative.

J is TRBJ2-3 and V is TRBV7-3; 8 nucleotides agree with TRBD2. The CDR3 extends over 14 amino acids. V shed 5 bases, J shed 8 bases, and the junction held 9 bases outside the gene matches. Germline loops: CDR1 SGHTA, CDR2 FQGTGA. The CDR3: CASSPSGGQGTQYF. DNA for the CDR3: TGTGCCAGCAGCCCATCGGGAGGGCAGGGTACGCAGTATTTT.

J is TRBJ2-1 and V is TRBV29-1; possibly TRBD2 for D (5 bases). Trimming took 4 bases from V and 0 from J, leaving 13 bases between them. The CDR3 totals 15 residues. Germline V CDR1 and CDR2: SQVTM, ANQGSEA. The CDR3 bases are TGCAGCGTTGGCCCCTGGGAGAGCTCCTACAATGAGCAGTTCTTC. Protein sequence: CSVGPWESSYNEQFF.